This TCR beta chain originates from a study of CD8 T cells in ankylosing spondylitis. Trimming left V 0 bases short and J 5 bases short, with 4 bases between. There are 12 residues in the CDR3. CDR1 LGHDT and CDR2 YNNKEL come from the germline V gene (reference sequence). This clonotype was seen at least ten times. Its specificity is not known. Libraries for TCR beta were made by quantitative 5'-RACE with molecular barcodes. From the 5' RACE reads, TCRdb called clonotypes with MiXCR, one entry per CDR3 protein. The table has under 850,000 distinct CDR3 sequences, 15% to 20% seen once; the top ten hold 15% to 20%. General study results and limits: Characteristic, it appeared, of ankylosing spondylitis blood was a TCR beta motif of about eight highly homologous variants. Some of these motif variants have turned up before, in reports on reactive arthritis synovial fluid and blood.

This chain uses TRBV3-1 with TRBJ2-5; D remains ambiguous. Sequencing was performed on blood, either unsorted or a sorted T cell fraction (not recorded which). The receptor's source is a male donor with ankylosing spondylitis. CDR3 sequence (DNA): TGTGCCAGCAGCCAAGATGGGGAGACCCAGTACTTC. As protein: CASSQDGETQYF.